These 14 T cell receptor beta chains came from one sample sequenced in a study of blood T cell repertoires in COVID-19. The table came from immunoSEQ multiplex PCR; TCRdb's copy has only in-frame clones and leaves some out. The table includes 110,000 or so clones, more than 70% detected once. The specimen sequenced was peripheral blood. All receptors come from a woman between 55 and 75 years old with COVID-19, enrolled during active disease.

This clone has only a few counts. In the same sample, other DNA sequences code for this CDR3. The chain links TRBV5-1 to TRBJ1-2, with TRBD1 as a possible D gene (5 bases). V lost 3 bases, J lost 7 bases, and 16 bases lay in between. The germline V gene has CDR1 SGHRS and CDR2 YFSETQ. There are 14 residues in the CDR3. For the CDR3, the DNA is TGCGCCAGCAGCTATCCCAGGGAGGGAGGTGGCTACACCTTC. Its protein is CASSYPREGGGYTF.

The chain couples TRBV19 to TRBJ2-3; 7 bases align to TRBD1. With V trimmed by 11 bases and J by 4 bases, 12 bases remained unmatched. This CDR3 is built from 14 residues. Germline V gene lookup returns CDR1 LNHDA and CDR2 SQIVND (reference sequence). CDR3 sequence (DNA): TGTGCCTCCCTCCCAGGGACAGCTTCAGATACGCAGTATTTT. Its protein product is CASLPGTASDTQYF. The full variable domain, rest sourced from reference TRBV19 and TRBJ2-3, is DGGITQSPKYLFRKEGQNVTLSCEQNLNHDAMYWYRQDPGQGLRLIYYSQIVNDFQKGDIAEGYSVSREKKESFPLTVTSAQKNPTAFYLCASLPGTASDTQYFGPGTRLTVL.

DNA for the CDR3: TGTGCCAGCAGCGCCGTGGGCGGAGGAAGGGAGGGCTACACCTTC. It is translated as CASSAVGGGREGYTF. The J gene is TRBJ1-2, the V gene TRBV9; D is unresolved. The V end lost 3 bases, the J end lost 8 bases, and 20 bases lay between the germline ends. The CDR3 consists of 15 residues. Germline CDR1 reads SGDLS; CDR2 reads YYNGEE.

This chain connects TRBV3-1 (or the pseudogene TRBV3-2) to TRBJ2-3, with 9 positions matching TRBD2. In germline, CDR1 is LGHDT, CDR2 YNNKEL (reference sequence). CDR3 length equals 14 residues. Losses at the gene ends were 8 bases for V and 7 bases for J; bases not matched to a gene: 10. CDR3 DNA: TGTGCCAGCGGGAAGCGGGGGGCCACGCATACGCAGTATTTT. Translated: CASGKRGATHTQYF.

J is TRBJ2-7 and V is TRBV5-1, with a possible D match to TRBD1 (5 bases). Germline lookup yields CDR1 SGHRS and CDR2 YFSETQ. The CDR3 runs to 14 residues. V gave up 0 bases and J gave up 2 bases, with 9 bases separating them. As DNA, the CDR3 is TGCGCCAGCAGCTTGGTTGCAGGGACCTACGAGCAGTACTTC. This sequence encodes CASSLVAGTYEQYF.

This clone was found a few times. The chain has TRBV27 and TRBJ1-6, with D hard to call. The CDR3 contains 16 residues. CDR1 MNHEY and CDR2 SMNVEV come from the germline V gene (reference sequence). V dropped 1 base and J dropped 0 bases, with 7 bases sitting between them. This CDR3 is CASSLWSGSYNSPLHF. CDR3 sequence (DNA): TGTGCCAGCAGTTTATGGTCAGGCTCCTATAATTCACCCCTCCACTTT.

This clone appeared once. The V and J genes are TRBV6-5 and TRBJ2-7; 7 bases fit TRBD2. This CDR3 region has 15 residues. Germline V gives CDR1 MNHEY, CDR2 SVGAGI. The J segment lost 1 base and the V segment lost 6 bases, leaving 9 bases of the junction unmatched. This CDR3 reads CASRAGLGVSYEQYF. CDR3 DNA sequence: TGTGCCAGCAGGGCCGGACTAGGGGTTTCCTACGAGCAGTACTTC.

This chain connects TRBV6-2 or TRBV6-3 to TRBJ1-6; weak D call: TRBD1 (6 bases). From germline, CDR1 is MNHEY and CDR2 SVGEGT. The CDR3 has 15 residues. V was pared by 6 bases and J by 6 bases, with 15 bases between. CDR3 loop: CASSSPGHFNSPLHF. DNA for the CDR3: TGTGCCAGCAGCTCACCGGGACATTTTAATTCACCCCTCCACTTT.

The CDR3 sequence: CASRVGAGNTGELFF. In nucleotides, the CDR3 is TGTGCCAGCAGGGTGGGGGCAGGCAACACCGGGGAGCTGTTTTTT. V usage is TRBV9 and J usage is TRBJ2-2; D possibly corresponds to TRBD1 (6 bases). CDR1 and CDR2 (germline): SGDLS, YYNGEE. The V end was cut by 5 bases, the J end by 2 bases, with 13 bases between. The CDR3 is 15 amino acids.

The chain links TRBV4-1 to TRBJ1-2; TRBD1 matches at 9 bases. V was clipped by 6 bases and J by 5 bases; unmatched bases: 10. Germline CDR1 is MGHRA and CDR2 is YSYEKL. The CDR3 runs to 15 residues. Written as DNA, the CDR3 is TGCGCCAGCAGTCTCCGGGACAGGGATCTGTATGGCTACACCTTC. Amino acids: CASSLRDRDLYGYTF.

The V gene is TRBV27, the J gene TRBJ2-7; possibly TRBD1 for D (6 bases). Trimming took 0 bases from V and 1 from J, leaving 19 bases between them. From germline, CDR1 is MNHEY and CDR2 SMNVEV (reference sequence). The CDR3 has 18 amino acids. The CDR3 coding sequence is TGTGCCAGCAGTTTATCGCAACAACAGGGAACCTTATCCTACGAGCAGTACTTC. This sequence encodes CASSLSQQQGTLSYEQYF.

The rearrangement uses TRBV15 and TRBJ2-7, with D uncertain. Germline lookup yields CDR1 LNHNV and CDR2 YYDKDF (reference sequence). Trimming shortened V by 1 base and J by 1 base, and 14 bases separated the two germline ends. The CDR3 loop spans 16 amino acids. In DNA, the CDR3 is TGTGCCACCAGCAGAGTTCGAGCTATCATTTCCTACGAGCAGTACTTC. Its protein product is CATSRVRAIISYEQYF.

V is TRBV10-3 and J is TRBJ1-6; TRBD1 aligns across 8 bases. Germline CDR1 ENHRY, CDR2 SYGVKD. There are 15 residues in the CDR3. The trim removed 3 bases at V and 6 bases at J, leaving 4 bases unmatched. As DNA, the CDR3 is TGTGCCATCAGTGATGGACAGGGCGGTAATTCACCCCTCCACTTT. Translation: CAISDGQGGNSPLHF.

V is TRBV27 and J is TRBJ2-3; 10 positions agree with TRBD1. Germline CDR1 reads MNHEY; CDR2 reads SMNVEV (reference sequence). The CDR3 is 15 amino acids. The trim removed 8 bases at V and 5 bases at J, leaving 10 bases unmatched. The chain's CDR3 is CASGSGQGRRDTQYF. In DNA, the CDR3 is TGTGCCAGCGGTTCGGGACAGGGGCGACGAGATACGCAGTATTTT.